The 11 T cell receptor beta chains listed next were all sequenced from one sample in a study of blood T cells in healthy people across ages. Primers used in a second PCR of about 6 to 11 cycles were a sample-barcoded 5' primer and a J-beta primer mix. Using its own MiXCR run on the 5' RACE reads, TCRdb lists one record per CDR3 protein. The table lists more than 650,000 distinct CDR3 sequences, over 20% of them singletons. The sample comprised blood. Source of these receptors: a man aged 65-85 years in good health.

In DNA, the CDR3 is TGTGCCAGTATGGAGGAAAGCTCTGGGGCCAACGTCCTGACTTTC. Its protein is CASMEESSGANVLTF. The chain couples TRBV19 to TRBJ2-6; possibly TRBD2 for D (5 bases). CDR1 is LNHDA, CDR2 SQIVND, per germline (reference sequence). V was trimmed by 7 bases and J by 0 bases, leaving 10 bases between them. The CDR3 totals 15 residues.

This clonotype occurred a few times. This chain uses TRBV10-3 with TRBJ1-5; D is perhaps TRBD1 (5 bases). V gave up 2 bases and J gave up 6 bases, with 8 bases separating them. CDR3 length equals 13 residues. Germline V gene lookup returns CDR1 ENHRY and CDR2 SYGVKD. The CDR3 sequence is CAISEGHPQPQHF. The CDR3 region has the DNA TGTGCCATCAGTGAGGGACACCCTCAGCCCCAGCATTTT.

The sample holds a few counts of this clonotype. The rearrangement uses TRBV9 and TRBJ1-2, with D tentatively TRBD1 (6 bases). In germline, CDR1 is SGDLS, CDR2 YYNGEE. V was trimmed by 3 bases and J by 3 bases, leaving 21 bases between them. The CDR3 is made up of 17 amino acids. The CDR3 is CASSEPIGETGDYGYTF. For the CDR3, the DNA is TGTGCCAGCAGCGAGCCAATCGGAGAGACAGGTGACTATGGCTACACCTTC.

This clonotype showed up many times. The chain recombines TRBV4-1 with TRBJ2-3, with 7 bases fitting TRBD2. Germline V gene sequence: CDR1 MGHRA, CDR2 YSYEKL. The CDR3 loop spans 15 amino acids. The V gene end was trimmed by 0 bases and the J gene end by 1 base; junction bases not matched to a gene: 1. The CDR3 loop is CASSQESGGTDTQYF. CDR3 coding DNA: TGCGCCAGCAGCCAAGAAAGCGGGGGCACAGATACGCAGTATTTT.

J is TRBJ1-5 and V is TRBV6-5; 8 nucleotides agree with TRBD1. J gave up 2 bases and V 6 bases, and 3 bases lay outside the gene matches. This CDR3 is 14 amino acids long. CDR1 and CDR2 (germline): MNHEY, SVGAGI. The CDR3 loop is CASRQDRGNQPQHF. Written as DNA, the CDR3 is TGTGCCAGCAGGCAGGACAGGGGCAATCAGCCCCAGCATTTT.

The gene calls are TRBV24-1 and TRBJ1-1; 7 positions match TRBD1. J lost 1 base, V lost 3 bases, and 4 bases had no gene match. Per the germline V gene, CDR1 is KGHDR and CDR2 is SFDVKD. The CDR3 consists of 15 residues. This chain's CDR3 is CATSDAGTANTEAFF. CDR3 bases: TGTGCCACCAGTGATGCCGGGACAGCGAACACTGAAGCTTTCTTT.

The chain employs TRBV2 and TRBJ2-1; 10 bases align to TRBD2. The V segment lost 9 bases and the J segment 0 bases; nucleotides outside the gene matches: 2. The length of the CDR3 is 14 residues. The germline CDR1 and CDR2 sequences are SNHLY and FYNNEI. CDR3 sequence reads: CARKRGGSYNEQFF. The CDR3 nucleotides are TGTGCCAGGAAGCGGGGGGGCTCCTACAATGAGCAGTTCTTC.

J is TRBJ1-1 and V is TRBV4-3; TRBD1 aligns across 7 bases. CDR3 size: 12 residues. With V trimmed by 6 bases and J by 10 bases, 8 bases remained unmatched. Germline lookup yields CDR1 LGHNA and CDR2 YSLEER. In nucleotides, the CDR3 is TGCGCCAGCAGTGCCACAGGGGAAAGAGCTTTCTTT. It codes for CASSATGERAFF.

This clonotype has ten or more counts. The rearrangement links TRBV29-1 to TRBJ2-5; D gene unclear. From germline, CDR1 is SQVTM and CDR2 ANQGSEA. The CDR3 has 12 residues. V shed 4 bases and J shed 2 bases, with 8 bases lying between them. The CDR3 sequence: CSVGWNQETQYF. The CDR3 DNA follows: TGCAGCGTTGGCTGGAATCAAGAGACCCAGTACTTC. Supplemented by reference TRBV29-1 and TRBJ2-5, the full variable domain reads SAVISQKPSRDICQRGTSLTIQCQVDSQVTMMFWYRQQPGQSLTLIATANQGSEATYESGFVIDKFPISRPNLTFSTLTVSNMSPEDSSIYLCSVGWNQETQYFGPGTRLLVL.

This clonotype showed up just a few times. The chain recombines TRBV19 with TRBJ1-1; the D is unclear. The V and J ends lost 6 bases and 3 bases respectively, with 8 bases between them. From germline, CDR1 is LNHDA and CDR2 SQIVND (reference sequence). This CDR3 region has 12 residues. DNA of the CDR3: TGTGCCAGTAGGGATATGGACACTGAAGCTTTCTTT. Its translation is CASRDMDTEAFF.

Comments on this clonotype: The junction does not match germline at one end; this may be a read error. This chain joins TRBV19 and TRBJ2-5, with D maybe TRBD1 (5 bases). Judging by the DNA end, TRBJ2-1 fits better; the J call may be wrong. This CDR3 comprises 18 residues. Germline V gene lookup returns CDR1 LNHDA and CDR2 SQIVND (reference sequence). The CDR3 here is CASSNPDRAGWMYSEQFF. CDR3 nucleotide sequence: TGTGCCAGCAGTAACCCGGATAGGGCAGGGTGGATGTACAGTGAGCAGTTCTTC.